The next 24 T cell receptor beta chains were all read from a single sample in a study of early T cells in non-severe SARS-CoV-2 infection. TCRdb itself ran the 5' RACE reads through MiXCR, one entry per CDR3 protein. The sample lists about 28,000 distinct CDR3 sequences; 4.6% were seen once. This sample comprised whole blood, obtained at baseline. The receptor source for this set is an adult who was a healthcare worker with PCR-confirmed SARS-CoV-2 infection or an uninfected control (not recorded which).

This clonotype is medium-sized (0.01 to 0.1%) by share. The rearrangement uses TRBV3-1 and TRBJ2-1, with 8 positions matching TRBD2. The germline CDR1 and CDR2 sequences are LGHDT and YNNKEL (reference sequence). This CDR3 region has 16 residues. V trimming: 4 bases; J trimming: 9 bases; junction bases outside the gene matches: 14. CDR3 loop: CASSPPGSRAGGEQFF. Here the CDR3 DNA reads TGTGCCAGCAGCCCTCCAGGGAGCCGTGCGGGAGGTGAGCAGTTCTTC.

This clonotype was detected ten times or more. The chain combines TRBV28 with TRBJ1-1, with a tentative D call TRBD1 (5 bases). The CDR3 has 11 amino acids. V gave up 10 bases and J gave up 8 bases, with 14 bases separating them. Per the germline V gene, CDR1 is MDHEN and CDR2 is SYDVKM. The CDR3 region is CATRGRPEAFF. The CDR3 region has the DNA TGTGCCACTCGGGGCAGGCCCGAAGCTTTCTTT.

This clonotype showed up many times. The gene calls are TRBV5-1 and TRBJ2-1; 8 nucleotides match TRBD1. Germline V CDR1 and CDR2: SGHRS, YFSETQ. This CDR3 is built from 13 residues. After removal of 0 bases from V and 7 bases from J, the junction contained 0 bases not matched to a gene. Here the CDR3 DNA reads TGCGCCAGCAGCTTGGACAGGGGGAATGAGCAGTTCTTC. Protein sequence: CASSLDRGNEQFF.

This clonotype was observed at least ten times. This chain links TRBV18 with TRBJ2-4, with D uncertain. Per germline, CDR1 KGHSH and CDR2 LQKENI. The CDR3 is 13 amino acids. V was cut by 0 bases and J by 7 bases, with 7 bases left in between. The CDR3, as DNA: TGTGCCAGCTCACCACCGAGTACGAACATTCAGTACTTC. It translates to CASSPPSTNIQYF. The full variable domain, in which reference TRBV18 and TRBJ2-4 provide the parts outside the CDR3, is NAGVMQNPRHLVRRRGQEARLRCSPMKGHSHVYWYRQLPEEGLKFMVYLQKENIIDESGMPKERFSAEFPKEGPSILRIQQVVRGDSAAYFCASSPPSTNIQYFGAGTRLSVL.

Many counts were recorded for this clonotype. The J gene is TRBJ2-4, the V gene TRBV7-9; 7 positions match TRBD2. Looked up from germline, CDR1 is SEHNR and CDR2 is FQNEAQ (reference sequence). The V segment lost 8 bases and the J segment 1 base; nucleotides outside the gene matches: 11. The CDR3 extends over 16 amino acids. The CDR3 DNA reads TGTGCCAGCGGGCCCGGGGGGAGGGAGGCCAAAAACATTCAGTACTTC. Translation gives CASGPGGREAKNIQYF.

The chain carries TRBV7-2 and TRBJ2-3; maybe TRBD1 (5 bases). Deletions cut 5 bases from V and 3 bases from J, with 9 bases between. This CDR3 has 13 amino acids. From germline, CDR1 is SGHTA and CDR2 FQGNSA. The CDR3 coding sequence is TGTGCCAGCAGCCCCGACAGTACAGATACGCAGTATTTT. Translating gives CASSPDSTDTQYF.

This clonotype came up many times. The chain uses TRBV4-2 and TRBJ2-7; possible D gene TRBD2, 5 bases. Germline V CDR1 and CDR2: LGHNA, YNFKEQ. Deletions cut 1 base from V and 7 bases from J, with 17 bases between. The CDR3 length is 15 residues. The CDR3 loop is CASSQVNRGLGEQYF. CDR3 coding DNA: TGTGCCAGCAGCCAAGTAAACCGAGGACTGGGGGAGCAGTACTTC.

In its sample, this clonotype was seen many times. V gene TRBV5-1 combines with J gene TRBJ2-5; D may match TRBD1 or TRBD2 (5 bases each). Deletions cut 5 bases from V and 4 bases from J, with 15 bases between. CDR1 is SGHRS, CDR2 YFSETQ, per germline. The CDR3 has 14 amino acids. In DNA, the CDR3 is TGCGCCAGCAGTAGAGGGCAGGGAGCAGAGACCCAGTACTTC. It encodes CASSRGQGAETQYF. The full variable domain, its missing parts supplied by reference TRBV5-1 and TRBJ2-5, is KAGVTQTPRYLIKTRGQQVTLSCSPISGHRSVSWYQQTPGQGLQFLFEYFSETQRNKGNFPGRFSGRQFSNSRSEMNVSTLELGDSALYLCASSRGQGAETQYFGPGTRLLVL.

This clonotype was observed many times. The CDR3 DNA follows: TGTGCCAGCAGCTCTGGACTTAGGAAGAACACTGAAGCTTTCTTT. This gives the protein CASSSGLRKNTEAFF. The chain uses TRBV7-9 and TRBJ1-1; D is ambiguous. CDR1 and CDR2 from the germline V gene are SEHNR and FQNEAQ (reference sequence). There are 15 residues in the CDR3. Trimming took 4 bases from V and 1 from J, leaving 13 bases between them.

Ten or more counts support this clonotype. Without the conserved terminal phenylalanine or tryptophan, this CDR3 likely stems from a read error. The rearrangement joins TRBV28 to TRBJ2-1, with D possibly being TRBD2 (5 bases). The CDR3 totals 19 residues. Per germline, CDR1 MDHEN and CDR2 SYDVKM. V lost 5 bases to trimming and J lost 6 bases, with 29 bases between them. CDR3 residues: CASSTYGPRGKPYSNEQFL. The CDR3 DNA is TGTGCCAGCAGTACATATGGCCCTAGAGGGAAACCTTACTCCAATGAGCAGTTCCTC.

This clonotype was picked up a small number of times. V and J are TRBV19 and TRBJ2-2; the match to TRBD2 covers 8 bases. Germline V gives CDR1 LNHDA, CDR2 SQIVND (reference sequence). V lost 3 bases, J lost 5 bases, and 14 bases stayed unmatched. The CDR3 consists of 18 residues. As DNA, the CDR3 is TGTGCCAGTAGTATCGTTCCAGCAGGCTCGGGAGGGACCGGGGAGCTGTTTTTT. It encodes CASSIVPAGSGGTGELFF.

This clonotype was recorded many times. V is TRBV4-1 and J is TRBJ2-2; TRBD2 agrees at 12 bases. The CDR3 loop spans 20 amino acids. Germline-derived CDR1 and CDR2 are MGHRA and YSYEKL. V lost 4 bases to trimming and J lost 0 bases; unmatched junction nucleotides: 12. CDR3 bases: TGCGCCAGCAGCCGTAGCCAGACTAGCGGGGGTTACGCGAACACCGGGGAGCTGTTTTTT. Protein product: CASSRSQTSGGYANTGELFF.

This clonotype has ten or more counts. V is TRBV15 and J is TRBJ2-3; a possible D gene is TRBD2 (7 bases). This CDR3 is built from 16 residues. Trimming shortened V by 1 base and J by 4 bases, and 15 bases separated the two germline ends. Germline values: CDR1 LNHNV, CDR2 YYDKDF (reference sequence). The CDR3 DNA follows: TGTGCCACCAGCAGAGGGGCGAGGGGGGGCGCAGATACGCAGTATTTT. This translates into CATSRGARGGADTQYF.

At least ten counts were recorded for this clonotype. The chain couples TRBV29-1 to TRBJ1-2; 7 bases match TRBD1. The CDR3 has 14 residues. Losses at the gene ends were 3 bases for V and 4 bases for J; bases not matched to a gene: 8. CDR1 is SQVTM and CDR2 is ANQGSEA in the germline V gene. The DNA for the CDR3 is TGCAGCGTTGATGCCGGACAGGCAACCTATGGCTACACCTTC. This sequence encodes CSVDAGQATYGYTF.

This clonotype showed up many times. The chain uses TRBV12-3 or TRBV12-4 and TRBJ2-1; TRBD1 matches 7 bases. J lost 0 bases, V lost 5 bases, and 4 bases had no gene match. This CDR3 contains 15 residues. CDR3: CASSPGQPSYNEQFF. Written as DNA, the CDR3 is TGTGCCAGCAGTCCGGGACAGCCCTCCTACAATGAGCAGTTCTTC.

The sample holds many counts of this clonotype. The DNA for the CDR3 is TGTGCCAGTAGTCTCAGGACAGGGCCCGGGGCTGAAGCTTTCTTT. The encoded protein is CASSLRTGPGAEAFF. V is TRBV19 and J is TRBJ1-1, with TRBD1 identical over 8 bases. Unmatched junction bases numbered 11, after V lost 5 bases and J lost 6 bases. From germline, CDR1 is LNHDA and CDR2 SQIVND (reference sequence). This CDR3 has 15 residues.

This clonotype was counted ten times or more. The chain joins TRBV14 to TRBJ1-2; D not resolved. Looked up from germline, CDR1 is SGHDN and CDR2 is FVKESK. V gave up 0 bases and J gave up 8 bases, with 13 bases separating them. The CDR3 consists of 14 residues. The CDR3 is CASSQEIWAGGYTF. The CDR3 DNA sequence: TGTGCCAGCAGCCAAGAGATTTGGGCGGGAGGCTACACCTTC.

This clonotype was detected many times. This sequence joins TRBV28 and TRBJ2-1; D is possibly TRBD2 (7 bases). Trimming shortened V by 9 bases and J by 7 bases, and 22 bases separated the two germline ends. This CDR3 is 15 amino acids long. Germline CDR1 MDHEN, CDR2 SYDVKM. This CDR3 is CASLGGRILLNEQFF. CDR3 in DNA: TGTGCCAGTCTGGGGGGGCGGATCTTATTGAATGAGCAGTTCTTC.

Within the sample, this clonotype is medium-sized. The V and J genes are TRBV6-6 and TRBJ2-7; TRBD1 matches 7 bases. Looked up from germline, CDR1 is MNHNY and CDR2 is SVGAGI (reference sequence). The CDR3 runs to 11 residues. V dropped 6 bases and J dropped 11; count of bases not matched to a gene: 7. CDR3 DNA: TGTGCCAGCAGCCCAGGGACAGAGAAGTACTTC. Encoded protein: CASSPGTEKYF.

This clonotype has ten or more counts. The chain links TRBV7-3 to TRBJ2-3, with 9 bases aligning to TRBD2. This CDR3 has 16 amino acids. The germline V gene encodes CDR1 SGHTA and CDR2 FQGTGA. With V trimmed by 8 bases and J by 1 base, 10 bases remained unmatched. This chain's CDR3 is CASATRVAGGTDTQYF. For the CDR3, the DNA is TGTGCCAGCGCCACCCGGGTAGCGGGGGGCACAGATACGCAGTATTTT.

This clonotype was observed many times. This rearrangement joins TRBV12-3 or TRBV12-4 to TRBJ2-3; 9 positions agree with TRBD2. The V segment lost 1 base and the J segment 2 bases; nucleotides outside the gene matches: 4. The CDR3 is 16 amino acids. The CDR3, as DNA: TGTGCCAGCAGTTTAGGTAGCGGGGGTACCACAGATACGCAGTATTTT. This translates into CASSLGSGGTTDTQYF.

The chain is built from TRBV27 and TRBJ2-2; the D gene is possibly TRBD2 (6 bases). CDR1 and CDR2 (germline): MNHEY, SMNVEV (reference sequence). The V end was cut by 2 bases, the J end by 5 bases, with 12 bases between. The CDR3 sequence is 15 residues long. The CDR3 spells CASSLVGGKTGELFF. The CDR3 DNA reads TGTGCCAGCAGTTTAGTCGGGGGAAAGACCGGGGAGCTGTTTTTT.

This clonotype was recorded only once. The V call is TRBV5-1, the J call TRBJ2-2; D ambiguous. V gave up 8 bases and J gave up 6 bases, with 11 bases separating them. This CDR3 contains 12 residues. Germline V gene data show CDR1 as SGHRS and CDR2 as YFSETQ. CDR3 loop: CASKHLAGELFF. In DNA, the CDR3 is TGCGCCAGTAAACATCTTGCCGGGGAGCTGTTTTTT. The variable domain in full, with the rest retrieved from reference TRBV5-1 and TRBJ2-2, is KAGVTQTPRYLIKTRGQQVTLSCSPISGHRSVSWYQQTPGQGLQFLFEYFSETQRNKGNFPGRFSGRQFSNSRSEMNVSTLELGDSALYLCASKHLAGELFFGEGSRLTVL.

This clonotype was seen repeatedly, ten times or more. The rearrangement joins TRBV7-9 to TRBJ2-7; tentatively, D is TRBD1 or TRBD2 (5 bases each). Trimming took off 2 bases at V and 2 bases at J, with 19 bases between the two ends. The CDR3 contains 17 residues. CDR1 is SEHNR and CDR2 is FQNEAQ in the germline V gene (reference sequence). The CDR3 DNA sequence: TGTGCCAGCAGCTTAAACCCCGGGGACCTACAAACCTACGAGCAGTACTTC. Translation: CASSLNPGDLQTYEQYF.